A single sample gave rise to the 23 T cell receptor beta chains below, sequenced in a study of vaccination and CD4 T cells after COVID-19. Indicated treatment: roughly 10-day PBMC culture with coronavirus spike peptide pools or control peptides (ViraFEST assay). Cultured CD4+ T-cell DNA underwent Oncomine TCR Beta short-read sequencing. TCRdb independently ran MiXCR on the PCR reads; one entry per CDR3 protein. The repertoire has tens of thousands of distinct CDR3 sequences, 40% to 45% of them found once; the top ten carry over 2.5%. Which antigens these TCRs recognize remains unknown. The starting material was CD4+ T cells from blood, cultured in vitro, obtained after SARS-CoV-2 vaccination. The receptors derive from a human donor who had recovered from COVID-19.

The CDR3 sequence is CATSSRQQANYGYTF. CDR3 sequence (DNA): TGTGCCACCAGCTCCCGACAGCAAGCTAACTATGGCTACACCTTC. The V gene is TRBV15, the J gene TRBJ1-2; a possible D gene is TRBD1 (5 bases). The CDR3 consists of 15 residues. Germline CDR1 and CDR2: LNHNV and YYDKDF (reference sequence). The ends were cut back, 5 bases at V and 0 bases at J, with 13 bases in the middle. Supplemented by reference TRBV15 and TRBJ1-2, the full variable domain reads DAMVIQNPRYQVTQFGKPVTLSCSQTLNHNVMYWYQQKSSQAPKLLFHYYDKDFNNEADTPDNFQSRRPNTSFCFLDIRSPGLGDTAMYLCATSSRQQANYGYTFGSGTRLTVV.

This sequence joins TRBV27 and TRBJ2-2; 12 bases match TRBD2. Trimming removed 6 bases from V and 7 bases from J; junction bases left unmatched: 6. The germline V gene has CDR1 MNHEY and CDR2 SMNVEV (reference sequence). This CDR3 is 15 amino acids long. The CDR3 spells CASSLAGGIGGELFF. The CDR3 region has the DNA TGTGCCAGCAGCCTAGCGGGGGGGATCGGCGGGGAGCTGTTTTTT.

The chain couples TRBV7-3 to TRBJ1-1; D possibly corresponds to TRBD1 (5 bases). Germline loops: CDR1 SGHTA, CDR2 FQGTGA. This CDR3 region has 14 residues. V lost 5 bases and J lost 3, with 13 bases in between. CDR3 region: CASSPGPRHTEAFF. In nucleotides, the CDR3 is TGTGCCAGCAGCCCGGGACCGCGCCACACTGAAGCTTTCTTT.

The chain carries TRBV30 and TRBJ1-2; possible D gene TRBD1, 5 bases. V gave up 0 bases and J gave up 4 bases, with 9 bases separating them. Germline V gives CDR1 GTSNPN, CDR2 SVGIG (reference sequence). The CDR3 is 13 residues long. The CDR3 DNA sequence: TGTGCCTGGAGTGTACAGGCGCTCTATGGCTACACCTTC. It is translated as CAWSVQALYGYTF.

The CDR3 DNA follows: TGTGCCAGCAGCCCTCGACAGGGGGGGAACACTGAAGCTTTCTTT. It is translated as CASSPRQGGNTEAFF. V is TRBV11-3 and J is TRBJ1-1; 9 positions match TRBD1. V shed 5 bases and J 1 base; nucleotides not matched to a gene: 5. Germline V gene sequence: CDR1 SGHNT, CDR2 YENEEA. The CDR3 totals 15 residues.

The rearrangement links TRBV28 to TRBJ1-2, with D hard to call. The CDR3 covers 12 residues. Deletions cut 5 bases from V and 5 bases from J, with 9 bases between. The germline V gene encodes CDR1 MDHEN and CDR2 SYDVKM. For the CDR3, the DNA is TGTGCCAGCAGTGGGAGACGGTATGGCTACACCTTC. Residues: CASSGRRYGYTF.

This clonotype was counted between two and nine times. CDR3 DNA: TGTGCCAGCAGCCCGTATTATAGCAATCAGCCCCAGCATTTT. The encoded protein is CASSPYYSNQPQHF. J is TRBJ1-5 and V is TRBV27; D call uncertain. In germline, CDR1 is MNHEY, CDR2 SMNVEV (reference sequence). V gave up 6 bases and J gave up 0 bases, with 9 bases separating them. The CDR3 runs to 14 residues.

The chain couples TRBV20-1 to TRBJ2-1; 8 nucleotides agree with TRBD2. Germline V gives CDR1 DFQATT, CDR2 SNEGSKA (reference sequence). The CDR3 is 16 residues long. The ends lost 1 base at V and 7 bases at J; junction bases unmatched: 12. CDR3 nucleotides: TGCAGTGCTAGAGTCCACTCCGGGAGGGTGGGGAATGAGCAGTTCTTC. This gives the protein CSARVHSGRVGNEQFF.

The V and J genes are TRBV7-8 and TRBJ2-7, with 7 positions matching TRBD1. The germline gives CDR1 SGHVS, CDR2 FQNEAQ. The CDR3 consists of 13 residues. V trimming: 3 bases; J trimming: 3 bases; junction bases outside the gene matches: 2. The CDR3 reads CASSLSGGYEQYF. CDR3 in DNA: TGTGCCAGCAGCTTGTCAGGGGGCTACGAGCAGTACTTC.

The genes are TRBV6-5 and TRBJ2-2; a weak D match, TRBD2 (6 bases). CDR1 and CDR2 (germline): MNHEY, SVGAGI. With 4 bases removed from V and 2 bases from J, the gap between germline ends came to 11 bases. The CDR3 is made up of 15 amino acids. CDR3 bases: TGTGCCAGCAGTTCGGGACTTACTAACACCGGGGAGCTGTTTTTT. Its translation is CASSSGLTNTGELFF.

This clonotype is categorized as medium-sized. The V and J genes are TRBV20-1 and TRBJ1-6, with D unclear. The CDR3 is 13 amino acids. Trimming took 1 base from V and 6 from J, leaving 7 bases between them. Germline V lookup: CDR1 DFQATT, CDR2 SNEGSKA (reference sequence). The CDR3 DNA reads as TGCAGTGCTAGAGGAGGGTTTAATTCACCCCTCCACTTT. As protein: CSARGGFNSPLHF.

The chain joins TRBV18 to TRBJ1-5; D remains ambiguous. The CDR3 is 14 residues long. The V gene's germline CDR1 is KGHSH and CDR2 LQKENI. The germline V and J ends were trimmed by 0 bases and 5 bases, with 8 bases remaining between them. This CDR3 reads CASSPPGSDQPQHF. CDR3 coding DNA: TGTGCCAGCTCACCACCGGGTTCCGATCAGCCCCAGCATTTT.

V gene TRBV12-3 or TRBV12-4 combines with J gene TRBJ1-1, with a weak D call TRBD1 (5 bases). V dropped 2 bases and J dropped 7 bases, with 8 bases sitting between them. The CDR3 spans 12 residues. The CDR3 here is CASSLIGGEAFF. Written as DNA, the CDR3 is TGTGCCAGCAGTTTAATCGGGGGTGAAGCTTTCTTT.

The CDR3: CSAREVKTSVSDTQYF. The CDR3 DNA reads as TGCAGTGCTAGAGAGGTAAAGACTAGCGTCTCAGATACGCAGTATTTT. The V gene is TRBV20-1, the J gene TRBJ2-3, with 8 bases matching TRBD2. Germline CDR1 DFQATT, CDR2 SNEGSKA (reference sequence). This CDR3 comprises 16 residues. Trimming at V came to 0 bases and at J to 4 bases, leaving 9 bases not matched to a gene.

This clonotype was recorded once. The gene calls are TRBV5-1 and TRBJ1-2; no reliable D call. The CDR3 spans 14 residues. The germline gives CDR1 SGHRS, CDR2 YFSETQ. Trimming removed 0 bases at V and 6 bases at J, with 12 bases between. CDR3 residues: CASSLAVGEDGYTF. CDR3 nucleotides: TGCGCCAGCAGCTTGGCCGTCGGGGAGGATGGCTACACCTTC.

This clonotype was detected only once. The V gene is TRBV19, the J gene TRBJ1-6; 7 nucleotides match TRBD1. Germline lookup yields CDR1 LNHDA and CDR2 SQIVND (reference sequence). V trimming: 5 bases; J trimming: 7 bases; junction bases outside the gene matches: 8. The CDR3 spans 15 residues. The CDR3 DNA follows: TGTGCCAGTAGTGGACGGACAGGAGGAAATTCACCCCTCCACTTT. The encoded protein is CASSGRTGGNSPLHF.

The rearrangement joins TRBV20-1 to TRBJ2-3; either TRBD1 or TRBD2 may fit D (5 bases each). Germline CDR1 DFQATT, CDR2 SNEGSKA (reference sequence). This CDR3 contains 16 residues. Trimming shortened V by 5 bases and J by 1 base, and 19 bases separated the two germline ends. The CDR3, as DNA: TGCAGTGCTGGGACCCTCTCAGGCTCGGGCACAGATACGCAGTATTTT. Protein product: CSAGTLSGSGTDTQYF.

The gene calls are TRBV15 and TRBJ1-2, with D maybe TRBD1 (6 bases). The CDR3 runs to 15 residues. Trimming removed 0 bases from V and 5 bases from J, with 13 bases in between. Germline CDR1 reads LNHNV; CDR2 reads YYDKDF (reference sequence). DNA of the CDR3: TGTGCCACCAGCAGAGATCGTGGGGGCGCATATGGCTACACCTTC. Translating gives CATSRDRGGAYGYTF.

CDR3 sequence: CASSPRQSSYNSPLHF. Here the CDR3 DNA reads TGTGCCAGCAGCCCTAGACAGAGCTCCTATAATTCACCCCTCCACTTT. This rearrangement joins TRBV7-6 to TRBJ1-6; maybe TRBD1 (5 bases). Germline lookup yields CDR1 SGHVS and CDR2 FNYEAQ. The CDR3 has 16 residues. V lost 5 bases to trimming and J lost 0 bases, with 11 bases between them. Looking up the rest from reference TRBV7-6 and TRBJ1-6 gives the full variable domain: GAGVSQSPRYKVTKRGQDVALRCDPISGHVSLYWYRQALGQGPEFLTYFNYEAQQDKSGLPNDRFSAERPEGSISTLTIQRTEQRDSAMYRCASSPRQSSYNSPLHFGNGTRLTVT.

V is TRBV28 and J is TRBJ1-6, with D hard to call. The germline CDR1 and CDR2 sequences are MDHEN and SYDVKM. There are 12 residues in the CDR3. With 6 bases removed from V and 8 bases from J, the gap between germline ends came to 8 bases. This CDR3 is CASSQRHSPLHF. The CDR3, as DNA: TGTGCCAGCAGCCAAAGACATTCACCCCTCCACTTT.

This clonotype came up a few times. The CDR3 region is CSAREAGGLRNGYTF. DNA for the CDR3: TGCAGTGCTAGAGAGGCAGGGGGTCTGAGAAATGGCTACACCTTC. The V call is TRBV20-1, the J call TRBJ1-2, with 7 bases matching TRBD1. V shed 0 bases and J 6 bases; nucleotides not matched to a gene: 10. CDR3 length: 15 residues. CDR1 DFQATT and CDR2 SNEGSKA come from the germline V gene (reference sequence).

This chain connects TRBV12-3 or TRBV12-4 to TRBJ1-1, with unresolved D. CDR3 length equals 15 residues. The V end lost 6 bases, the J end lost 6 bases, and 20 bases lay between the germline ends. The CDR3 here is CASSPHGGQEAEAFF. The CDR3 bases are TGTGCCAGCAGCCCCCATGGCGGGCAGGAAGCTGAAGCTTTCTTT.

This clonotype was observed a handful of times. The V and J genes are TRBV7-2 and TRBJ1-2; tentative D call: TRBD1 (5 bases). The V end was cut by 0 bases, the J end by 4 bases, with 9 bases between. Germline V gives CDR1 SGHTA, CDR2 FQGNSA. This CDR3 spans 14 amino acids. CDR3 protein: CASSLAPQGYGYTF. In DNA, the CDR3 is TGTGCCAGCAGCTTAGCGCCTCAGGGCTATGGCTACACCTTC.